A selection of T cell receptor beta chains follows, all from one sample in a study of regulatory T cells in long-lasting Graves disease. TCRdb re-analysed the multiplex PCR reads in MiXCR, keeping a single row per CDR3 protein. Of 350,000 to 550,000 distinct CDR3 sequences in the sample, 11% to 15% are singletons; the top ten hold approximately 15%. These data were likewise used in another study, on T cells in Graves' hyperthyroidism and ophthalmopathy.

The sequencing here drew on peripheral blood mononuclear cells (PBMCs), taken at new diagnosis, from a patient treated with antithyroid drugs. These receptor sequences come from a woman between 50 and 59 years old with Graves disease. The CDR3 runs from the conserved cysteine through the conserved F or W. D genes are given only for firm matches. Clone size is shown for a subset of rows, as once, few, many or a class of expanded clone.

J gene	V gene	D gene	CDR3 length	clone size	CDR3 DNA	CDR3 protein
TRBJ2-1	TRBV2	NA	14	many	TGTGCCAGCAGTGACCCCCGTGGTAACAATGAGCAGTTCTTC	CASSDPRGNNEQFF
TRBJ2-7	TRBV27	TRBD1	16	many	TGTGCCAGCAGTTGGGCTCCCGGGACAGGGGCCTACGAGCAGTACTTC	CASSWAPGTGAYEQYF
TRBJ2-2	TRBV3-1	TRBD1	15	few	TGTGCCAGCAGCCGGGGACAGGGGGGAAACGGGGAGCTGTTTTTT	CASSRGQGGNGELFF
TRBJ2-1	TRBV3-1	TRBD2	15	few	TGTGCCAGCAGCCAAGCTAGCGGGAGGGCCAATGAGCAGTTCTTC	CASSQASGRANEQFF
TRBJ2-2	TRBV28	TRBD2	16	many	TGTGCCAGCAGTACCCCGGGAGGGAGTAAGACCGGGGAGCTGTTTTTT	CASSTPGGSKTGELFF
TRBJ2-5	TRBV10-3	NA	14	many	TGTGCCATCAGTGAGTCTCCCAGGGAAGAGACCCAGTACTTC	CAISESPREETQYF
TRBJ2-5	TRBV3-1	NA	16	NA	TGTGCCAGCAGCCAAGACGACCCCGTATGGTTGGAGACCCAGTACTTC	CASSQDDPVWLETQYF
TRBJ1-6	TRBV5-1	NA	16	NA	TGCGCCAGCAGCTTGGGGGCAGGAGGTTATAATTCACCCCTCCACTTT	CASSLGAGGYNSPLHF
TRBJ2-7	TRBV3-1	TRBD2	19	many	TGTGCCAGCAGCCAAGGACTCCCGGGACTAGCGGGAGACAACTACGAGCAGTACTTC	CASSQGLPGLAGDNYEQYF
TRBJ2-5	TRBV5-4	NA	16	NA	TGTGCCAGCAGCTCAGGGGCAGGGGAGGGCCAAGAGACCCAGTACTTC	CASSSGAGEGQETQYF
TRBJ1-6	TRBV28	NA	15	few	TGTGCCAGCAGTTTAGTTGGGTTCGGAAATTCACCCCTCCACTTT	CASSLVGFGNSPLHF
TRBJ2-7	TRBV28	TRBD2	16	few	TGTGCCAGCAGTCCCCCTTGGGCGGGAGATGGATACGAGCAGTACTTC	CASSPPWAGDGYEQYF
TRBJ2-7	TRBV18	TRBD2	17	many	TGTGCCAGCTCTACCTACCGGGGGACTAGTGTCGTTCCCGAGCAGTACTTC	CASSTYRGTSVVPEQYF
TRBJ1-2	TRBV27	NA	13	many	TGTGCCAGTCTTTTTCAGGGTCTCCCTGGCTACACCTTC	CASLFQGLPGYTF
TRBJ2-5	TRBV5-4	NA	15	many	TGTGCCAGCAGCTTGGGGGGCCTAGGAAGGGAGACCCAGTACTTC	CASSLGGLGRETQYF
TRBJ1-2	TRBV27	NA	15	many	TGTGCCAGCAGACCAGCAGGGCCTCAAGGCTATGGCTACACCTTC	CASRPAGPQGYGYTF
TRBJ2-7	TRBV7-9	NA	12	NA	TGTGCCAGCAGCCATGGACGAGGGGAGCAGTACTTC	CASSHGRGEQYF
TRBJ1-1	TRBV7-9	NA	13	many	TGTGCCAGCATCCCAGGCCTGAGCACTGAAGCTTTCTTT	CASIPGLSTEAFF
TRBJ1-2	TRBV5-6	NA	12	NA	TGTGCCAGCAGCTTAGGGACTTATGGCTACACCTTC	CASSLGTYGYTF
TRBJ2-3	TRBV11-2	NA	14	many	TGTGCCAGCAGCTGGCAGGGGGGTACAGATACGCAGTATTTT	CASSWQGGTDTQYF
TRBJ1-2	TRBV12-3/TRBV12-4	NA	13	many	TGTGCCAGCAGTTTAATGGGGGGGGCTGGCTACACCTTC	CASSLMGGAGYTF
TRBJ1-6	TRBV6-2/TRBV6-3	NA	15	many	TGTGCCAGCAGTTACTCGGACGGACTTAATTCACCCCTCCACTTT	CASSYSDGLNSPLHF
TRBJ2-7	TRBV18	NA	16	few	TGTGCCAGCTCACAACTTCCCGGAGGGGGGAGAGACGAGCAGTACTTC	CASSQLPGGGRDEQYF
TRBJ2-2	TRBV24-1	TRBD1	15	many	TGTGCCACCAGTGATACGAGGGGGCGCAACGGGGAGCTGTTTTTT	CATSDTRGRNGELFF
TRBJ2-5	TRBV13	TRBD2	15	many	TGTGCCAGCAGCTTATCCATGGCGGGAGGAGAGACCCAGTACTTC	CASSLSMAGGETQYF
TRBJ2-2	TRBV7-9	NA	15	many	TGTGCCAGCAGTCCAAGTTCGGGGCACACCGGGGAGCTGTTTTTT	CASSPSSGHTGELFF
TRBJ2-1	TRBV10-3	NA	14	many	TGTGCCATCACTCGAGACTTAGAATACAATGAGCAGTTCTTC	CAITRDLEYNEQFF
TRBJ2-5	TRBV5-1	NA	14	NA	TGCGCCAGCAGCTCCGGGACTGCAGGGGAGACCCAGTACTTC	CASSSGTAGETQYF
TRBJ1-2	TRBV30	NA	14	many	TGTGCCTGGAGTCGAGACCTTACTTACTATGGCTACACCTTC	CAWSRDLTYYGYTF
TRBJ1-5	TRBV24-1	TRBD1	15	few	TGTGCCACCAGTGAGACAGGGGGCTTCAATCAGCCCCAGCATTTT	CATSETGGFNQPQHF
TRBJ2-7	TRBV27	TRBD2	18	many	TGTGCCAGCAGCCCATATGGGGGACTAGCGGGAGGATCCTACGAGCAGTACTTC	CASSPYGGLAGGSYEQYF
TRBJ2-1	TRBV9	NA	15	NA	TGTGCCAGCAGCGTAGATGGGCTAACGGTGAATGAGCAGTTCTTC	CASSVDGLTVNEQFF
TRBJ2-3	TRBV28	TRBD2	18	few	TGTGCCAGCAGTTTATCCTGGACTAGCGGACATAGCACAGATACGCAGTATTTT	CASSLSWTSGHSTDTQYF
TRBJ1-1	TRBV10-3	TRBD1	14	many	TGTGCCATCAGTGGACAGGGGACTAACACTGAAGCTTTCTTT	CAISGQGTNTEAFF
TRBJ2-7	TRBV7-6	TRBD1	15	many	TGTGCCAGCAGCTTAGCGACAGGGGCCACCTACGAGCAGTACTTC	CASSLATGATYEQYF
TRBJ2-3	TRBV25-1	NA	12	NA	TGTGCCAGCAGTGAGCAGCCCGATACGCAGTATTTT	CASSEQPDTQYF
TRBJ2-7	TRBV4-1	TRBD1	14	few	TGCGCCAGCAGCCAACCGGGACAGAATTACGAGCAGTACTTC	CASSQPGQNYEQYF
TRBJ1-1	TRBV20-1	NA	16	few	TGCAGTGCTAGGCAACCCGGAGGATGGATGGGCACTGAAGCTTTCTTT	CSARQPGGWMGTEAFF
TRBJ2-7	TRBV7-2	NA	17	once	TGTGCCAGCAGCCAAGGGCCCCCCGGGTTTCAGGGCCATGAGCAGTACTTC	CASSQGPPGFQGHEQYF
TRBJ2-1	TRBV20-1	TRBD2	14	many	TGCAGTGCTAGGACTAGCGGGAGTTTCAATGAGCAGTTCTTC	CSARTSGSFNEQFF
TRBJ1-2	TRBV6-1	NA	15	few	TGTGCCAGCAGTGAAGCCCCGAAGGGGGGGAATGGCTACACCTTC	CASSEAPKGGNGYTF
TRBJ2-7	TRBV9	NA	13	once	TGTGCCAGCAGCGTCTCAGGGGCCTACGAGCAGTACTTC	CASSVSGAYEQYF
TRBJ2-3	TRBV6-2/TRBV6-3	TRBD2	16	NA	TGTGCCAGCAGTTCCCAGACTAGCGGGGGCACAGATACGCAGTATTTT	CASSSQTSGGTDTQYF
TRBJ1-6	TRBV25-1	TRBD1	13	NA	TGTGCCAGCGCCACAGGGGCCAATTCACCCCTCCACTTT	CASATGANSPLHF
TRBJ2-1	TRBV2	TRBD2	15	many	TGTGCCAGCGAACTAGCGGGCCTCTCCTACAATGAGCAGTTCTTC	CASELAGLSYNEQFF
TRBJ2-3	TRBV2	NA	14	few	TGTGCCAGCAGTGCTTCCCGGCCACCAGATACGCAGTATTTT	CASSASRPPDTQYF
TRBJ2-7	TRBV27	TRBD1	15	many	TGTGCCAGCAGCCCTGGGACAGGATCACCGTACGAGCAGTACTTC	CASSPGTGSPYEQYF
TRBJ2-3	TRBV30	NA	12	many	TGTGCCTGGAGTCGCAGCACAGATACGCAGTATTTT	CAWSRSTDTQYF
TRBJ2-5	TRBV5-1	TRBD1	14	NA	TGCGCCAGCAGCTTGGGGACAGGGCAAGAGATCCAGTACTTC	CASSLGTGQEIQYF
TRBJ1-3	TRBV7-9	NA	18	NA	TGTGCCAGCAGCTTGGTTTTCCAGCGGGGTTACTCTGGAAACACCATATATTTT	CASSLVFQRGYSGNTIYF